The 20 T cell receptor beta chains reported below all come from one sample, sequenced in a study of T cells in localized non-small cell lung cancer. Profiling relied on immunoSEQ multiplex PCR, and the TCRdb table lists in-frame clones only, not all of them. The table includes approximately 4,500 clones, 30% detected once. The material was lung tumor tissue, obtained before any cancer treatment. These receptors were obtained from a male donor aged 60 or over with stage I lung adenocarcinoma.

This chain uses TRBV19 with TRBJ1-1, with a weak D call TRBD1 (6 bases). Trimming cost V 5 bases and J 12 bases, with 13 bases left between them. Looked up from germline, CDR1 is LNHDA and CDR2 is SQIVND (reference sequence). The CDR3 loop spans 11 amino acids. This CDR3 reads CASSGGTTPFF. CDR3 bases: TGTGCCAGTAGTGGGGGGACAACCCCTTTCTTT.

Only a few counts were recorded for this clone. The chain uses TRBV6-8 and TRBJ1-4, with a tentative D call TRBD1 (5 bases). Germline CDR1 is MNHGY and CDR2 is SAAAGT. V was trimmed by 6 bases and J by 4 bases, leaving 12 bases between them. The CDR3 has 14 amino acids. This CDR3 is CASRVDGGNEKLFF. The CDR3 region has the DNA TGTGCCAGCAGGGTCGACGGGGGTAATGAAAAACTGTTTTTT.

The rearrangement uses TRBV29-1 and TRBJ2-1; TRBD1 agrees at 8 bases. The CDR3 has 14 amino acids. Germline values: CDR1 SQVTM, CDR2 ANQGSEA. Trimming removed 5 bases from V and 4 bases from J; junction bases left unmatched: 7. As DNA, the CDR3 is TGCAGCGTTCTGACGGACAGGGCTTACAATGAGCAGTTCTTC. It yields the protein CSVLTDRAYNEQFF.

This clone is deemed large. The same CDR3 also results from other DNA sequences found in this sample. The rearrangement uses TRBV6-8 and TRBJ1-6; D is ambiguous. Trimming left V 5 bases short and J 2 bases short, with 7 bases between. Germline lookup yields CDR1 MNHGY and CDR2 SAAAGT. The CDR3 has 14 amino acids. The CDR3 sequence is CASSAGPYNSPLHF. As DNA, the CDR3 is TGTGCCAGCAGTGCGGGCCCCTATAATTCACCCCTCCACTTT.

This clone was recorded a few times. The V gene is TRBV11-3, the J gene TRBJ2-7; 10 bases are shared with TRBD1. V trimming: 5 bases; J trimming: 1 base; junction bases outside the gene matches: 5. Germline V lookup: CDR1 SGHNT, CDR2 YENEEA. The CDR3 consists of 15 residues. In DNA form, the CDR3 reads TGTGCCAGCAGCCGGGGACAGGGGACTTCCTACGAGCAGTACTTC. Protein sequence: CASSRGQGTSYEQYF.

This clone rates as medium-sized. This chain links TRBV9 with TRBJ2-6; D ambiguous. This CDR3 is built from 15 residues. In germline, CDR1 is SGDLS, CDR2 YYNGEE. Deletions cut 4 bases from V and 0 bases from J, with 8 bases between. The DNA for the CDR3 is TGTGCCAGCAGCCCTTTTAACTCTGGGGCCAACGTCCTGACTTTC. Protein product: CASSPFNSGANVLTF.

This chain joins TRBV11-3 and TRBJ2-2; TRBD2 matches at 11 bases. Trimming cost V 5 bases and J 4 bases; bases outside gene matches: 9. This CDR3 spans 17 amino acids. Germline CDR1 reads SGHNT; CDR2 reads YENEEA. DNA of the CDR3: TGTGCCAGCAGCCCGCAGACTAGCGGGGTTACCACCGGGGAGCTGTTTTTT. Protein product: CASSPQTSGVTTGELFF.

This clone came up once. This chain uses TRBV29-1 with TRBJ1-5, with 8 positions matching TRBD1. Per germline, CDR1 SQVTM and CDR2 ANQGSEA. V lost 4 bases and J lost 2; bases outside the gene matches: 7. CDR3 length: 15 amino acids. Here the CDR3 reads CSVALTGDGNQPQHF. The CDR3, as DNA: TGCAGCGTTGCACTGACAGGGGATGGCAATCAGCCCCAGCATTTT. The whole variable domain, remainder taken from reference TRBV29-1 and TRBJ1-5, is SAVISQKPSRDICQRGTSLTIQCQVDSQVTMMFWYRQQPGQSLTLIATANQGSEATYESGFVIDKFPISRPNLTFSTLTVSNMSPEDSSIYLCSVALTGDGNQPQHFGDGTRLSIL.

The genes are TRBV11-3 and TRBJ2-2; TRBD1 matches at 7 bases. CDR3 length: 15 residues. Germline-derived CDR1 and CDR2 are SGHNT and YENEEA. Trimming removed 0 bases from V and 4 bases from J; junction bases left unmatched: 2. CDR3 bases: TGTGCCAGCAGCTTAGACAGGGACAGCACCGGGGAGCTGTTTTTT. The encoded protein is CASSLDRDSTGELFF.

The rearrangement uses TRBV6-1 and TRBJ1-5; D call uncertain. Germline V gives CDR1 MNHNS, CDR2 SASEGT. The CDR3 spans 15 residues. Trimming pared 0 bases from V and 2 bases from J, leaving 8 bases between. The CDR3 reads CASSEAYLGNQPQHF. For the CDR3, the DNA is TGTGCCAGCAGTGAAGCTTACTTGGGCAATCAGCCCCAGCATTTT.

V and J are TRBV30 and TRBJ2-3; D may be TRBD2 (5 bases). Germline V gives CDR1 GTSNPN, CDR2 SVGIG (reference sequence). The CDR3 loop spans 14 amino acids. V was clipped by 5 bases and J by 6 bases, with 18 bases between them. The CDR3 region is CAWGVARAMDTQYF. CDR3 bases: TGTGCCTGGGGGGTAGCGCGGGCAATGGATACGCAGTATTTT.

This chain links TRBV6-8 with TRBJ2-3, with TRBD2 identical over 7 bases. The V gene end was trimmed by 2 bases and the J gene end by 1 base; junction bases not matched to a gene: 3. This CDR3 region has 15 residues. Germline values: CDR1 MNHGY, CDR2 SAAAGT. In DNA, the CDR3 is TGTGCCAGCAGTTACAGCGGGGATCGCACAGATACGCAGTATTTT. Protein sequence: CASSYSGDRTDTQYF.

This clone showed up just a few times. The rearrangement links TRBV10-2 to TRBJ1-5, with TRBD1 matching 9 bases. Germline CDR1 reads WSHSY; CDR2 reads SAAADI. With V trimmed by 3 bases and J by 1 base, 19 bases remained unmatched. The length of the CDR3 is 21 residues. Here the CDR3 reads CASSEVSLDRGFLVSNQPQHF. CDR3 sequence (DNA): TGCGCCAGCAGTGAAGTTTCCTTGGACAGGGGTTTTTTAGTAAGCAATCAGCCCCAGCATTTT.

This clone is medium-sized (0.01 to 0.1%) in the sample. The same CDR3 arises from other DNA sequences in this sample as well. This chain uses TRBV15 with TRBJ1-5, with D tentatively TRBD1 (5 bases). CDR1 LNHNV and CDR2 YYDKDF come from the germline V gene (reference sequence). V gave up 1 base and J gave up 5 bases, with 12 bases separating them. This CDR3 comprises 15 residues. CDR3 loop: CATSRAADSDQPQHF. The DNA for the CDR3 is TGTGCCACCAGCAGAGCCGCCGACAGCGATCAGCCCCAGCATTTT.

The chain has TRBV6-8 and TRBJ1-4; D unclear. Germline CDR1 MNHGY, CDR2 SAAAGT. The CDR3 is 13 amino acids. V lost 11 bases to trimming and J lost 7 bases, with 17 bases between them. The CDR3 nucleotides read TGTGCCTCATCGGGGAATCAAGGTGAAAAACTGTTTTTT. Translation: CASSGNQGEKLFF.

The chain has TRBV12-5 and TRBJ2-1; D gene uncertain. V lost 5 bases, J lost 8 bases, and 19 bases lay in between. Germline lookup yields CDR1 LGHNT and CDR2 FRNRAP. There are 15 residues in the CDR3. The CDR3 reads CASGNGPPASDEQFF. The CDR3, as DNA: TGTGCTAGTGGTAACGGGCCGCCGGCGTCGGATGAGCAGTTCTTC.

The CDR3 reads CASSIAWDFNQPQHF. The CDR3 DNA sequence: TGTGCCAGTAGTATTGCGTGGGACTTCAATCAGCCCCAGCATTTT. V is TRBV19 and J is TRBJ1-5, with D possibly TRBD1 on 5 matching bases. The CDR3 extends over 15 amino acids. V was shortened by 3 bases and J by 3 bases, with 12 bases between the two germline ends. Germline-derived CDR1 and CDR2 are LNHDA and SQIVND (reference sequence). Complete variable domain (other parts from reference TRBV19 and TRBJ1-5): DGGITQSPKYLFRKEGQNVTLSCEQNLNHDAMYWYRQDPGQGLRLIYYSQIVNDFQKGDIAEGYSVSREKKESFPLTVTSAQKNPTAFYLCASSIAWDFNQPQHFGDGTRLSIL.

The V call is TRBV29-1, the J call TRBJ1-2, with 9 nucleotides matching TRBD1. The CDR3 covers 17 residues. The germline gives CDR1 SQVTM, CDR2 ANQGSEA. V lost 3 bases, J lost 6 bases, and 17 bases stayed unmatched. Written as DNA, the CDR3 is TGCAGCGTTGATTCCCATATCTGGACAGGGGAAACGAATGGCTACACCTTC. It translates to CSVDSHIWTGETNGYTF.

Details on this clone: Germline and junction disagree at one end, which may indicate a read error. The V call is TRBV30, the J call TRBJ1-2; D might be TRBD1 (6 bases). Germline V gene data show CDR1 as GTSNPN and CDR2 as SVGIG (reference sequence). The CDR3 length is 13 residues. The CDR3 sequence: CARSRGAGYGYTF. The DNA of the CDR3 is TGTGCCCGGAGCCGGGGGGCAGGCTATGGCTACACCTTC.

This clone is deemed medium-sized. This rearrangement joins TRBV7-4 to TRBJ1-3, with a weak D call TRBD1 (5 bases). The V end lost 5 bases, the J end lost 4 bases, and 21 bases lay between the germline ends. Germline CDR1 reads SGHVT; CDR2 reads SQSDAQ. This CDR3 spans 17 amino acids. Written as DNA, the CDR3 is TGTGCCAGCAGCCCAGGGCAGGGCCCTGTGGAGGGAAACACCATATATTTT. It translates to CASSPGQGPVEGNTIYF.